One sample yielded the 20 T cell receptor beta chains listed below, sequenced in a study of molecular identifiers for immune sequencing clone quantification. TCRdb re-analysed the PCR reads in MiXCR, keeping a single row per CDR3 protein. The sample holds about 36,000 distinct CDR3 sequences, roughly 20% seen once. Sequencing was done on a sample of naive CD8+ T cells from blood, with Jurkat cell RNA spiked in. Stated subset: FACS-sorted CD8+CD4-CCR7+CD45RA+ naive T cells. The receptors shown here come from a human donor in good health. Some libraries in this study had Jurkat cell RNA spiked in.

This chain uses TRBV5-6 with TRBJ2-7; either TRBD1 or TRBD2 may fit D (5 bases each). This CDR3 contains 14 residues. V lost 2 bases and J lost 2, with 11 bases in between. The germline gives CDR1 SGHDT, CDR2 YYEEEE. Here the CDR3 reads CASSFGTDTYEQYF. The CDR3 DNA is TGTGCCAGCAGCTTTGGGACGGATACCTACGAGCAGTACTTC.

Ten or more counts support this clonotype. V gene TRBV28 combines with J gene TRBJ2-5; D is undetermined. This CDR3 contains 15 residues. The germline V gene encodes CDR1 MDHEN and CDR2 SYDVKM. The V gene lost 6 bases and the J gene lost 0 bases, with 14 bases spanning the gap. The chain's CDR3 is CASRLPDTYQETQYF. The DNA of the CDR3 is TGTGCCAGCAGACTACCCGATACGTACCAAGAGACCCAGTACTTC.

This chain uses TRBV28 with TRBJ2-1, with TRBD1 matching over 9 bases. Looked up from germline, CDR1 is MDHEN and CDR2 is SYDVKM. The CDR3 length is 15 residues. J gave up 0 bases and V 6 bases, and 3 bases lay outside the gene matches. CDR3 in DNA: TGTGCCAGCAGGATGGACAGGGGCTCCTACAATGAGCAGTTCTTC. This sequence encodes CASRMDRGSYNEQFF.

The rearrangement joins TRBV29-1 to TRBJ2-7; no firm D call. Germline V gives CDR1 SQVTM, CDR2 ANQGSEA. The CDR3 contains 12 residues. V was cut by 2 bases and J by 2 bases, with 7 bases left in between. The CDR3, as DNA: TGCAGCGTTGAAAGTGTGGCCTACGAGCAGTACTTC. It yields the protein CSVESVAYEQYF.

The chain combines TRBV20-1 with TRBJ2-1; 7 nucleotides line up with TRBD2. This CDR3 spans 15 amino acids. The V gene end was trimmed by 6 bases and the J gene end by 0 bases; junction bases not matched to a gene: 8. CDR1 and CDR2 (germline): DFQATT, SNEGSKA (reference sequence). CDR3 region: CSADPSGVSYNEQFF. The CDR3 DNA reads TGCAGTGCCGACCCCAGCGGGGTCTCCTACAATGAGCAGTTCTTC.

This clonotype is medium-sized (0.01 to 0.1%) in the sample. The gene calls are TRBV4-2 and TRBJ2-7; no reliable D call. The ends were cut back, 0 bases at V and 0 bases at J, with 9 bases in the middle. Germline-derived CDR1 and CDR2 are LGHNA and YNFKEQ. This CDR3 is built from 15 residues. CDR3 sequence reads: CASSQEIGTSYEQYF. The CDR3 DNA reads TGTGCCAGCAGCCAAGAAATCGGCACCTCCTACGAGCAGTACTTC.

Comment on this clonotype: Just one base apart from a much larger clone, this may be a read error. V is TRBV7-2 and J is TRBJ1-6, with 7 bases identical to TRBD1. CDR3 length: 14 residues. V shed 5 bases, J shed 11 bases, and the junction held 9 bases outside the gene matches. Germline loops: CDR1 SGHTA, CDR2 FQGNSA. The chain's CDR3 is CASSLGQVSPPLHF. DNA for the CDR3: TGTGCCAGCAGCCTAGGACAGGTCTCGCCACCCCTCCACTTT.

The chain carries TRBV7-2 and TRBJ2-3; maybe TRBD2 (6 bases). The V gene lost 7 bases and the J gene lost 1 base, with 12 bases spanning the gap. The CDR3 loop spans 14 amino acids. Germline V gene data show CDR1 as SGHTA and CDR2 as FQGNSA. CDR3 region: CASIFGGGTDTQYF. The CDR3, as DNA: TGTGCCAGCATCTTCGGGGGAGGCACAGATACGCAGTATTTT.

This clonotype is classed as medium-sized. The chain employs TRBV4-1 and TRBJ2-4; TRBD2 aligns across 13 bases. The V and J ends lost 4 bases and 6 bases, in that order; junction bases with no gene match: 12. The CDR3 has 18 residues. Germline V gives CDR1 MGHRA, CDR2 YSYEKL. CDR3 amino acids: CASSPLRLAGGVLNIQYF. DNA of the CDR3: TGCGCCAGCAGCCCGCTTAGACTAGCGGGAGGTGTGTTAAACATTCAGTACTTC.

This clonotype came up a few times. V and J are TRBV10-3 and TRBJ2-7; D possibly uses TRBD1 or TRBD2 (6 bases each). Germline V gene sequence: CDR1 ENHRY, CDR2 SYGVKD. Trimming removed 1 base at V and 1 base at J, with 11 bases between. The CDR3 sequence is 15 residues long. The CDR3: CAISELGGTSYEQYF. The CDR3 DNA is TGTGCCATCAGTGAGTTAGGGGGGACATCCTACGAGCAGTACTTC.

This clonotype was seen many times. The chain has TRBV5-5 and TRBJ2-7; the D gene is possibly TRBD1 (5 bases). The CDR3 totals 16 residues. CDR1 is SGHKS, CDR2 YYEKEE, per germline (reference sequence). Trimming shortened V by 1 base and J by 3 bases, and 17 bases separated the two germline ends. The DNA of the CDR3 is TGTGCCAGCAGCTTGACGTGGGCAGGGTCGTTCTACGAGCAGTACTTC. Residues: CASSLTWAGSFYEQYF.

This clonotype was seen at least ten times. The chain recombines TRBV20-1 with TRBJ1-1, with TRBD1 as a possible D gene (6 bases). This CDR3 comprises 14 residues. Between the trimmed V and J ends, which lost 0 bases and 3 bases, there was a span of 11 bases. Germline-derived CDR1 and CDR2 are DFQATT and SNEGSKA (reference sequence). This chain's CDR3 is CSAREMDSDTEAFF. The CDR3 coding sequence is TGCAGTGCTAGAGAAATGGACAGTGACACTGAAGCTTTCTTT.

This chain links TRBV6-5 with TRBJ1-1, with a possible D match to TRBD1 (5 bases). Germline CDR1 is MNHEY and CDR2 is SVGAGI. Trimming took off 0 bases at V and 11 bases at J, with 16 bases between the two ends. This CDR3 has 14 residues. The CDR3 is CASSYSSGGGNAFF. CDR3 in DNA: TGTGCCAGCAGTTACTCGAGTGGGGGGGGGAATGCTTTCTTT.

CDR3 loop: CASSPGLAANEQFF. CDR3 DNA: TGTGCCAGCAGCCCTGGACTAGCAGCGAATGAGCAGTTCTTC. The V call is TRBV6-2 or TRBV6-3, the J call TRBJ2-1; TRBD2 agrees at 8 bases. Germline values: CDR1 MNHEY, CDR2 SVGEGT. The CDR3 extends over 14 amino acids. The V and J ends lost 6 bases and 7 bases, in that order; junction bases with no gene match: 8.

At least ten counts were recorded for this clonotype. DNA of the CDR3: TGTGCCAGCAGCGTAGAGGGGGCCAATAGGGATGAGCAGTTCTTC. Translating gives CASSVEGANRDEQFF. The V and J genes are TRBV9 and TRBJ2-1, with 7 bases fitting TRBD1. Germline V gene data show CDR1 as SGDLS and CDR2 as YYNGEE. CDR3 length equals 15 residues. V lost 0 bases, J lost 8 bases, and 8 bases stayed unmatched.

At least ten counts were recorded for this clonotype. V gene TRBV28 combines with J gene TRBJ2-7; a possible D gene is TRBD2 (6 bases). Germline CDR1 and CDR2: MDHEN and SYDVKM. The CDR3 spans 11 residues. Trimming took 10 bases from V and 4 from J, leaving 11 bases between them. Written as DNA, the CDR3 is TGTGCCACCGGGAGTCATTACGAGCAGTACTTC. Protein: CATGSHYEQYF.

This clonotype was observed many times. The rearrangement uses TRBV6-1 and TRBJ2-1, with a tentative D call TRBD2 (5 bases). V was shortened by 3 bases and J by 9 bases, with 18 bases between the two germline ends. Germline V gene data show CDR1 as MNHNS and CDR2 as SASEGT. CDR3 length: 15 residues. The chain's CDR3 is CASSDTTPGVGEQFF. As DNA, the CDR3 is TGTGCCAGCAGTGATACGACTCCCGGGGTCGGTGAGCAGTTCTTC.

Comment on this clonotype: A read error may explain this, as a much larger clone is one base away. V usage is TRBV29-1 and J usage is TRBJ2-7, with 9 bases identical to TRBD2. The ends lost 4 bases at V and 6 bases at J; junction bases unmatched: 16. The CDR3 sequence is 16 residues long. Germline V gene sequence: CDR1 SQVTM, CDR2 ANQGSEA. The CDR3: CSVVGLASLLNCEQYF. The CDR3 nucleotides read TGCAGCGTTGTAGGACTAGCGTCTCTCTTAAACTGCGAGCAGTACTTC.

This clonotype was counted a few times. The chain recombines TRBV5-6 with TRBJ2-5; weak D call: TRBD1 (7 bases). V was trimmed by 2 bases and J by 5 bases, leaving 13 bases between them. The CDR3 has 14 amino acids. Per germline, CDR1 SGHDT and CDR2 YYEEEE. The CDR3 here is CASSFLTGRETQYF. In nucleotides, the CDR3 is TGTGCCAGCAGCTTCCTGACAGGGAGGGAGACCCAGTACTTC. Looking up the rest from reference TRBV5-6 and TRBJ2-5 gives the full variable domain: DAGVTQSPTHLIKTRGQQVTLRCSPKSGHDTVSWYQQALGQGPQFIFQYYEEEERQRGNFPDRFSGHQFPNYSSELNVNALLLGDSALYLCASSFLTGRETQYFGPGTRLLVL.

This clonotype is classed as medium-sized. This rearrangement joins TRBV6-5 to TRBJ2-5; 9 nucleotides agree with TRBD1. This CDR3 region has 17 residues. J gave up 0 bases and V 0 bases, and 5 bases lay outside the gene matches. From germline, CDR1 is MNHEY and CDR2 SVGAGI. The CDR3 nucleotides read TGTGCCAGCAGTTACTCGACTGGACAGGGGTACCAAGAGACCCAGTACTTC. The encoded protein is CASSYSTGQGYQETQYF.